The 6 T cell receptor beta chains listed next were all sequenced from one sample in a study of CD8+ T cells in alopecia areata. Researchers sorted pooled cutaneous lymph node cells on the basis of CD4, CD8alpha, NKG2D, NKG2ACE and other markers. cDNA serving as the sequencing template came from extracted, reverse transcribed RNA. Some clones are missing from TCRdb's copy, which holds only in-frame ones; the method was immunoSEQ multiplex PCR. The sample presents roughly 260,000 clones, none singletons. Sequencing used CD4+ T cells sorted from a lymph node. These receptors all stem from a C3H/HeJ mouse with alopecia areata. The MHC haplotype of this mouse line is H2-k.

This clone was seen only a few times. Gene names and germline refer to mouse. The DNA ends 3 residues before the CDR3 does, and the rest of the CDR3 is filled in from the germline J gene. The chain is built from TRBV14 and TRBJ1-6, with a weak D call TRBD1 (5 bases). TRBJ1-6 is given ORF status, its function remaining uncertain. The V end was cut by 5 bases, the J end by 3 bases, with 12 bases between. The CDR3 has 15 amino acids. Germline assignment: CDR1 SGHDT and CDR2 FRDEAV. CDR3 DNA, as far as it was read: TGTGCCAGCAGCGATACAGGAATCTATAATTCGCCC. The encoded protein is CASSDTGIYNSP. In full, the CDR3 is CASSDTGIYNSPLYF.

In regard to this clone: The listed genes are named as in mouse. The read comes to an end 4 residues before the CDR3 does, leaving the germline J gene to fill in the end. The same CDR3 arises from other DNA sequences in this sample as well. J is TRBJ2-5 and V is TRBV19; 8 bases line up with TRBD1. This CDR3 is 14 amino acids long. Germline loops: CDR1 FNHDT, CDR2 SITEND (reference sequence). The CDR3 here is CASSIDRGLDTQYF. CDR3 DNA, as far as it was read: TGTGCCAGCAGTATAGACAGGGGGTTGGAC.

The sample holds many counts of this clone. The genes and germline here are from mouse. Read sequence stops 3 residues before the CDR3 end, and the germline J gene provides the missing end. This chain links TRBV17 with TRBJ1-6; D ambiguous. TRBJ1-6 is given ORF status, its function remaining uncertain. The length of the CDR3 is 13 residues. Germline V gene data show CDR1 as MNHDT and CDR2 as YYDKIL. Trimming stripped 0 bases from V and 7 bases from J, with 4 bases between. The CDR3 region is CASSRDVNSPLYF. CDR3 bases read: TGTGCTAGCAGTAGAGATGTGAATTCGCCC.

Only a few counts were recorded for this clone. Mouse germline and gene names are used. The read comes to an end 4 residues before the CDR3 does, leaving the germline J gene to fill in the end. This sequence joins TRBV19 and TRBJ2-1; TRBD2 matches 10 bases. The CDR3 totals 15 residues. Germline assignment: CDR1 FNHDT and CDR2 SITEND (reference sequence). The part of the CDR3 DNA that was read is TGTGCCAGCAGTATAGGCGGGACTGGGGAAGCT. Protein: CASSIGGTGEA. The whole CDR3 reads CASSIGGTGEAEQFF.

As to this clone: Gene names and germline refer to mouse. The read terminates 4 residues before the CDR3 end, so the remaining end is supplied by the germline J gene. The chain uses TRBV19 and TRBJ2-3; no clear D. This CDR3 contains 14 residues. CDR1 and CDR2 from the germline V gene are FNHDT and SITEND (reference sequence). The germline V and J ends were trimmed by 1 base and 0 bases, with 6 bases remaining between them. CDR3 DNA, as far as it was read: TGTGCCAGCAGTATAAGACTTAGTGCAGAA. Protein product: CASSIRLSAE. The entire CDR3 is CASSIRLSAETLYF.

About this clone: These gene names are mouse names. Sequencing ends 4 residues short of the CDR3 end; the germline J gene provides the rest. The chain uses TRBV17 and TRBJ2-3, with D maybe TRBD1 (5 bases). V lost 0 bases and J lost 0, with 16 bases in between. The CDR3 is made up of 18 amino acids. CDR1 and CDR2 (germline): MNHDT, YYDKIL. CDR3 bases read: TGTGCTAGCAGTAGAGATCTAGGACAAAAATATAGTGCAGAA. This encodes CASSRDLGQKYSAE. The entire CDR3 protein reads CASSRDLGQKYSAETLYF.